A selection of T cell receptor beta chains follows, all from one sample in a study of blood T cell repertoires in COVID-19. Assay: immunoSEQ multiplex PCR; the TCRdb copy retains only in-frame clones and omits some. The repertoire holds some 250,000 clones, with around 86% as singletons. The sample consisted of peripheral blood. These receptors were taken from a woman aged 60 to 75 with COVID-19, enrolled during active disease. Each CDR3 is given with its conserved first and last residue. D genes are given only for firm matches. The size field is filled for only some rows; it gives once, few, many or a size class.

d_gene	v_gene	abundance	j_gene	CDR3nt	CDR3aa
TRBD1	TRBV18	-	TRBJ2-3	TGTGCCAGCTCACCACACAGGGGGGCAGATACGCAGTATTTT	CASSPHRGADTQYF
TRBD1	TRBV5-5	-	TRBJ2-5	TGTGCCAGCAGCCCAGGGACAGTTCAAGAGACCCAGTACTTC	CASSPGTVQETQYF
TRBD2	TRBV18	-	TRBJ2-1	TGTGCCAGCTCACCAGTCCTAGCGGGAGGCAATGAGCAGTTCTTC	CASSPVLAGGNEQFF
-	TRBV7-2	-	TRBJ2-5	TGTGCCAGCAGCTTATCACTGCAAGAGACCCAGTACTTC	CASSLSLQETQYF
-	TRBV9	-	TRBJ2-1	TGTGCCAGCAGCGTAGACAGGGATGCCTACAATGAGCAGTTCTTC	CASSVDRDAYNEQFF
TRBD1	TRBV19	-	TRBJ1-2	TGTGCCAGTAGATTGACAGGGGAGTATGGCTACACCTTC	CASRLTGEYGYTF
TRBD2	TRBV28	-	TRBJ2-2	TGTGCCAGCAGTTTGATTAGCGGGACAAGGACCGGGGAGCTGTTTTTT	CASSLISGTRTGELFF
TRBD2	TRBV24-1	-	TRBJ2-1	TGTGCCACCAGTGGGGTACTAGCGGCCTCCTACAATGAGCAGTTCTTC	CATSGVLAASYNEQFF
-	TRBV7-2	-	TRBJ1-1	TGTGCCAGCAGCTTTCAGGGGACTGAAGCTTTCTTT	CASSFQGTEAFF
TRBD2	TRBV19	-	TRBJ2-2	TGTGTGGCGGGAGCTAACACCGGGGAGCTGTTTTTT	CVAGANTGELFF
-	TRBV5-6	-	TRBJ2-1	TGTGCCAGCACTCTAAGGGGAGGCAATGAGCAGTTCTTC	CASTLRGGNEQFF
-	TRBV4-2	-	TRBJ1-1	TGTGCCAGCAGCCGACAGGCCTTGAACACTGAAGCTTTCTTT	CASSRQALNTEAFF
-	TRBV21-1	few	TRBJ1-1	TGTGCCAGCACTCCTCCCACCGCCAGGGGGCGTAGCACTGAAGCTTTCTTT	CASTPPTARGRSTEAFF
-	TRBV6-2/TRBV6-3	-	TRBJ1-1	TGTGCCAGCAGTACAGATTACTACACTGAAGCTTTCTTT	CASSTDYYTEAFF
TRBD1	TRBV11-3	-	TRBJ2-7	TGTGCCAGCAGCTTAAGGACAGGAAGAAACTACGAGCAGTACTTC	CASSLRTGRNYEQYF
-	TRBV5-1	-	TRBJ2-7	TGCGCCAGCAGTCCACGTTCCCAGGGGACCGCGATCTCCTACGAGCAGTACTTC	CASSPRSQGTAISYEQYF
TRBD2	TRBV7-9	-	TRBJ2-7	TGTGCCAGCAGCTGGACTAGCGGGGGCTCCTACGAGCAGTACTTC	CASSWTSGGSYEQYF
TRBD1	TRBV5-3	-	TRBJ1-1	TGTGCCAGAAGCGCACAGGGGGCTTTTTTAATGACGGAAGCTTTCTTT	CARSAQGAFLMTEAFF
TRBD1	TRBV28	-	TRBJ1-2	TGTGCCAGCAGACGTCAGGGGGCTCACTATGGCTACACCTTC	CASRRQGAHYGYTF